This TCR beta chain comes out of a study of blood T cell repertoires in COVID-19. Whole-study context: COVID-19 samples collected from the United States, Italy and Spain covered acute and convalescent phases.

This CDR3 has 16 residues. V shed 1 base and J shed 0 bases, with 12 bases lying between them. The germline V gene has CDR1 SGHTA and CDR2 FQGNSA. How the authors handled the data: Amplified reference gene primers provided the basis for estimating nucleated cell counts. Produced via immunoSEQ multiplex PCR; TCRdb's table is partial and in-frame only. V, J and clone size are taken as reported in that table, and D and trimming were inferred from the DNA itself. The sample holds about 200,000 clones; 80% to 90% are singletons and the top ten take roughly 1.2%. Ages ranged from about 18 to 89 years, with residence in more than 20 US areas. Self-reported history from a screening survey and questionnaire set each donor's cohort.

This TCR came from a man aged 25 to 40 who had recovered from COVID-19. V and J are TRBV7-2 and TRBJ1-1, with D perhaps matching TRBD1 (6 bases). Sequencing was carried out using PBMCs or T cells enriched from blood (not recorded which). The CDR3 here is CASSLGAGGMNTEAFF. CDR3 DNA: TGTGCCAGCAGCTTAGGGGCTGGGGGCATGAACACTGAAGCTTTCTTT.